Below, 25 T cell receptor beta chains from the same sample are listed, as sequenced in a study of cytomegalovirus exposure and HLA in healthy donors. Researchers ran the PCR with 60 Vbeta and 13 Jbeta primers. Assay used: immunoSEQ multiplex PCR; TCRdb lists only in-frame clones, some missing. This repertoire shows under 250,000 clones, approximately 85% found once; its top ten account for less than 3%. The sample comprised PBMCs. The source of these receptors is a woman between 40 and 55 years old in good health and CMV-seronegative.

V gene TRBV5-4 combines with J gene TRBJ2-5, with D unresolved. The V gene lost 1 base and the J gene lost 3 bases, with 7 bases spanning the gap. The CDR3 is 13 residues long. The germline V gene encodes CDR1 SGHNT and CDR2 YYREEE (reference sequence). The CDR3 coding sequence is TGTGCCAGCAGCTTGAGTACAGAAGAGACCCAGTACTTC. It specifies CASSLSTEETQYF.

V and J are TRBV19 and TRBJ2-1; 8 bases are shared with TRBD2. Germline loops: CDR1 LNHDA, CDR2 SQIVND (reference sequence). V trimming: 3 bases; J trimming: 7 bases; junction bases outside the gene matches: 2. The CDR3 contains 13 residues. In nucleotides, the CDR3 is TGTGCCAGTAGTATGGCTAGCGGGAATGAGCAGTTCTTC. It translates to CASSMASGNEQFF.

The V call is TRBV6-5, the J call TRBJ1-4; tentative D call: TRBD1 (6 bases). The CDR3 runs to 15 residues. V lost 0 bases, J lost 4 bases, and 9 bases lay in between. CDR1 and CDR2 from the germline V gene are MNHEY and SVGAGI. CDR3 coding DNA: TGTGCCAGCAGTTACTCGGGGGCAGTTAATGAAAAACTGTTTTTT. Protein product: CASSYSGAVNEKLFF.

The V call is TRBV5-1, the J call TRBJ2-3; 11 positions agree with TRBD2. CDR3 size: 16 residues. The trim removed 0 bases at V and 2 bases at J, leaving 2 bases unmatched. Germline assignment: CDR1 SGHRS and CDR2 YFSETQ. The CDR3 DNA reads as TGCGCCAGCAGCTTGGGACTAGCGGGAACCACAGATACGCAGTATTTT. Protein: CASSLGLAGTTDTQYF.

V and J are TRBV5-1 and TRBJ2-7, with D possibly matching TRBD1 (5 bases). Germline CDR1 and CDR2: SGHRS and YFSETQ. The CDR3 has 15 amino acids. Trimming pared 0 bases from V and 2 bases from J, leaving 12 bases between. CDR3 in amino acids: CASSLASTEAYEQYF. DNA for the CDR3: TGCGCCAGCAGCTTGGCTTCGACAGAGGCCTACGAGCAGTACTTC.

The CDR3 DNA is TGCGCCAGCAGCGGCGGGACTAGCGGCCACAATGAGCAGTTCTTC. Translation: CASSGGTSGHNEQFF. The chain is built from TRBV5-1 and TRBJ2-1, with 11 bases aligning to TRBD2. Germline lookup yields CDR1 SGHRS and CDR2 YFSETQ. This CDR3 is 15 amino acids long. The V gene end was trimmed by 4 bases and the J gene end by 5 bases; junction bases not matched to a gene: 5.

The rearrangement joins TRBV6-1 to TRBJ1-5; D remains ambiguous. The length of the CDR3 is 13 residues. The germline V and J ends were trimmed by 4 bases and 4 bases, with 8 bases remaining between them. Germline-derived CDR1 and CDR2 are MNHNS and SASEGT. The CDR3: CASSATFNQPQHF. DNA of the CDR3: TGTGCCAGCAGTGCAACTTTTAATCAGCCCCAGCATTTT.

The chain joins TRBV4-2 to TRBJ2-1; tentative D call: TRBD2 (5 bases). V lost 1 base and J 3 bases, leaving 16 bases between the germline ends. CDR3 length: 17 residues. Germline assignment: CDR1 LGHNA and CDR2 YNFKEQ. In DNA, the CDR3 is TGTGCCAGCAGCCAAGGGGTCTTGGGGAGCGGCTACAATGAGCAGTTCTTC. As protein: CASSQGVLGSGYNEQFF.

The J gene is TRBJ2-1, the V gene TRBV5-4; D gene ambiguous. The CDR3 totals 13 residues. Trimming removed 0 bases from V and 9 bases from J, with 10 bases in between. CDR1 is SGHNT and CDR2 is YYREEE in the germline V gene (reference sequence). The CDR3 sequence: CASSLESRGEQFF. The CDR3 DNA sequence: TGTGCCAGCAGCTTGGAGTCTAGAGGTGAGCAGTTCTTC.

The rearrangement links TRBV10-1 to TRBJ2-3; TRBD2 matches 15 bases. This CDR3 spans 15 amino acids. The germline V gene has CDR1 WNHNN and CDR2 SYGVQD (reference sequence). J lost 3 bases, V lost 8 bases, and 3 bases had no gene match. The CDR3 region has the DNA TGCGCCAGCGGAGGGACTAGCGGGAGGACAGATACGCAGTATTTT. Its translation is CASGGTSGRTDTQYF.

The V call is TRBV11-2, the J call TRBJ1-1; a possible D gene is TRBD1 (5 bases). Germline assignment: CDR1 SGHAT and CDR2 FQNNGV. Trimming stripped 2 bases from V and 0 bases from J, with 13 bases between. The CDR3 contains 16 residues. CDR3 DNA sequence: TGTGCCAGCAGCTTATTGTTTCAGGGCATGAACACTGAAGCTTTCTTT. This codes for CASSLLFQGMNTEAFF.

The chain recombines TRBV18 with TRBJ2-7; 7 bases line up with TRBD2. V gave up 5 bases and J gave up 2 bases; unmatched junction bases: 12. The CDR3 is made up of 16 amino acids. Germline V CDR1 and CDR2: KGHSH, LQKENI. CDR3 protein: CASSYRGGRHTYEQYF. CDR3 nucleotides: TGTGCCAGCTCATACCGCGGCGGGAGACATACCTACGAGCAGTACTTC.

With regard to this clone: The same CDR3 arises from other DNA sequences in this sample as well. The chain has TRBV30 and TRBJ1-1, with D hard to call. The CDR3 runs to 13 residues. V lost 0 bases to trimming and J lost 1 base, with 6 bases between them. Germline assignment: CDR1 GTSNPN and CDR2 SVGIG (reference sequence). The DNA for the CDR3 is TGTGCCTGGAGTGTATCACAGAACACTGAAGCTTTCTTT. It specifies CAWSVSQNTEAFF.

The V and J genes are TRBV7-9 and TRBJ2-7; 7 nucleotides line up with TRBD1. The CDR3 consists of 15 residues. J gave up 3 bases and V 0 bases, and 5 bases lay outside the gene matches. The germline gives CDR1 SEHNR, CDR2 FQNEAQ (reference sequence). CDR3: CASSLATGQIYEQYF. In DNA, the CDR3 is TGTGCCAGCAGCTTAGCGACAGGGCAAATCTACGAGCAGTACTTC.

The V gene is TRBV5-1, the J gene TRBJ2-3, with no clear D. Deletions cut 4 bases from V and 6 bases from J, with 9 bases between. CDR1 is SGHRS, CDR2 YFSETQ, per germline. The CDR3 runs 12 residues. CDR3 DNA sequence: TGCGCCAGCAGCCTGAACCGGGATACGCAGTATTTT. It yields the protein CASSLNRDTQYF.

This chain links TRBV5-1 with TRBJ2-1; D unresolved. This CDR3 is 14 amino acids long. V was shortened by 1 base and J by 7 bases, with 12 bases between the two germline ends. Germline V gene lookup returns CDR1 SGHRS and CDR2 YFSETQ. CDR3 nucleotide sequence: TGCGCCAGCAGCTTGACCGGCACCGGGAATGAGCAGTTCTTC. This gives the protein CASSLTGTGNEQFF.

The V gene is TRBV13, the J gene TRBJ2-1, with D unresolved. Germline V gene sequence: CDR1 PRHDT, CDR2 FYEKMQ (reference sequence). This CDR3 spans 12 amino acids. The V gene lost 1 base and the J gene lost 9 bases, with 7 bases spanning the gap. The CDR3 sequence: CASSLVSREQFF. DNA of the CDR3: TGTGCCAGCAGCTTAGTTTCGCGTGAGCAGTTCTTC.

The J gene is TRBJ2-7, the V gene TRBV6-4; D is unresolved. This CDR3 is 11 amino acids long. Germline values: CDR1 MRHNA, CDR2 SNTAGT. CDR3 loop: CAGAETYEQYF. The CDR3 nucleotides are TGTGCAGGTGCGGAAACCTACGAGCAGTACTTC.

The chain employs TRBV19 and TRBJ1-5; 7 positions match TRBD1. Losses at the gene ends were 10 bases for V and 0 bases for J; bases not matched to a gene: 9. The length of the CDR3 is 15 residues. The germline CDR1 and CDR2 sequences are LNHDA and SQIVND (reference sequence). CDR3: CATTGWANSNQPQHF. The CDR3 coding sequence is TGTGCCACGACAGGGTGGGCAAATAGCAATCAGCCCCAGCATTTT.

The V call is TRBV21-1, the J call TRBJ2-4; TRBD1 reflects the table's D call only, with no check against the DNA. TRBV21-1 is designated a pseudogene. The CDR3 is 16 amino acids. Written as DNA, the CDR3 is TGTGCCAGCTTCGTGTTAGCAGGGGCATTCGTTGACATTCAGTACTTC. Protein product: CASFVLAGAFVDIQYF.

The chain joins TRBV7-9 to TRBJ1-4; weak D call: TRBD1 (5 bases). The CDR3 extends over 15 amino acids. Trimming shortened V by 5 bases and J by 2 bases, and 12 bases separated the two germline ends. CDR1 and CDR2 from the germline V gene are SEHNR and FQNEAQ (reference sequence). The chain's CDR3 is CASSPVGVTNEKLFF. For the CDR3, the DNA is TGTGCCAGCAGCCCCGTAGGGGTGACTAATGAAAAACTGTTTTTT.

Here the CDR3 reads CASSFYTGVNTEAFF. CDR3 coding DNA: TGTGCCAGCAGCTTTTACACAGGGGTCAACACTGAAGCTTTCTTT. The gene calls are TRBV5-8 and TRBJ1-1; 7 nucleotides match TRBD1. The V gene's germline CDR1 is SGHTS and CDR2 YDEGEE. Unmatched junction bases numbered 6, after V lost 2 bases and J lost 2 bases. The CDR3 extends over 15 amino acids. Variable domain in full (rest from reference TRBV5-8 and TRBJ1-1): EAGVTQSPTHLIKTRGQQATLRCSPISGHTSVYWYQQALGLGLQFLLWYDEGEERNRGNFPPRFSGRQFPNYSSELNVNALELEDSALYLCASSFYTGVNTEAFFGQGTRLTVV.

V is TRBV29-1 and J is TRBJ1-1; 9 nucleotides align to TRBD1. The CDR3 has 16 residues. Trimming took 7 bases from V and 1 from J; bases not matched to a gene: 13. CDR1 and CDR2 from the germline V gene are SQVTM and ANQGSEA. CDR3 loop: CSAGYRGRGGNTEAFF. CDR3 in DNA: TGCAGCGCCGGATACAGGGGGCGAGGTGGGAACACTGAAGCTTTCTTT.

V usage is TRBV11-2 and J usage is TRBJ1-5; 10 bases agree with TRBD1. The CDR3 loop spans 15 amino acids. V lost 2 bases and J lost 5; bases outside the gene matches: 3. CDR1 and CDR2 from the germline V gene are SGHAT and FQNNGV. The CDR3 here is CASSLSGQGHQPQHF. In DNA form, the CDR3 reads TGTGCCAGCAGCTTATCGGGACAGGGGCATCAGCCCCAGCATTTT.

The chain couples TRBV7-3 to TRBJ2-1; the match to TRBD2 covers 8 bases. The CDR3 is 15 amino acids. V was pared by 3 bases and J by 8 bases, with 9 bases of the junction left unmatched. Germline V lookup: CDR1 SGHTA, CDR2 FQGTGA. CDR3 loop: CASSLLAGPRHEQFF. As DNA, the CDR3 is TGTGCCAGCAGCTTGCTAGCGGGCCCCAGGCATGAGCAGTTCTTC.